Described below is a single T cell receptor (beta chain) sequence and its context. Its target is not known. In the same sample, other DNA sequences code for this CDR3. The data were taken from a study of cytomegalovirus exposure and HLA in healthy donors. CDR1 and CDR2 from the germline V gene are SGHDN and FVKESK. The CDR3 is 17 residues long. V shed 1 base and J shed 3 bases, with 13 bases lying between them. Study results and limitations: The study dropped some indistinguishable V segments, TRBV6-2 and TRBV6-3 among them.

A multiplex PCR was run with 60 Vbeta primers and 13 Jbeta primers. Here immunoSEQ multiplex PCR was the method, and the copy in TCRdb shows in-frame clones only, minus some. Here the sample spans some 130,000 clones, 70% to 80% being singletons. Sequenced input: PBMCs. The TCR was taken from a female donor in good health and CMV-seronegative. V usage is TRBV14 and J usage is TRBJ2-6; D not certain. The CDR3 coding sequence is TGTGCCAGCAGCCAAGGGCTAGGTATTTATGGGGCCAACGTCCTGACTTTC. Translation: CASSQGLGIYGANVLTF.